The following is a T cell receptor (beta chain) sequence with its context. The sample belongs to a study of cytomegalovirus exposure and HLA in healthy donors. Amplification used 60 Vbeta primers and 13 Jbeta primers. Assay: immunoSEQ multiplex PCR; the TCRdb copy retains only in-frame clones and omits some. The repertoire holds 200,000 to 250,000 clones, with 60% to 80% as singletons. The CDR3 is 15 residues long. Trimming stripped 5 bases from V and 0 bases from J, with 12 bases between. Germline-derived CDR1 and CDR2 are SGDLS and YYNGEE. The chain carries TRBV9 and TRBJ1-3, with no clear D. This TCR came from a woman in her thirties in good health and CMV-seronegative. The sequenced sample was PBMCs. CDR3 sequence reads: CASRVDLSSGNTIYF. Written as DNA, the CDR3 is TGTGCCAGCAGAGTTGACTTGAGCTCTGGAAACACCATATATTTT.